These 9 T cell receptor beta chains came from one sample sequenced in a study of blood T cell repertoires in COVID-19. The assay was immunoSEQ multiplex PCR, and TCRdb's table has in-frame clones only and misses some. This sample has 330,000 or so clones, with about nine tenths found just once. The sample taken for sequencing was PBMCs or T cells enriched from blood (not recorded which). The receptor set was obtained from a woman in her twenties or thirties who had been exposed to COVID-19.

The CDR3, as DNA: TGTGCCAGCAGCTTAGTGTCGGGGACACCATACGAGCAGTACTTC. Protein sequence: CASSLVSGTPYEQYF. The V call is TRBV7-2, the J call TRBJ2-7, with a tentative D call TRBD1 (6 bases). CDR3 length: 15 residues. Germline V gene data show CDR1 as SGHTA and CDR2 as FQGNSA. V shed 1 base and J shed 4 bases, with 14 bases lying between them.

In its sample, this clone was seen once. Other DNA sequences in the sample encode the same CDR3. V gene TRBV12-3 or TRBV12-4 combines with J gene TRBJ2-1; D uncertain. CDR3 size: 13 residues. Trimming removed 1 base at V and 4 bases at J, with 5 bases between. The DNA for the CDR3 is TGTGCCAGCAGTTTAGGAGGATACAATGAGCAGTTCTTC. Amino acids: CASSLGGYNEQFF.

The genes are TRBV27 and TRBJ2-4, with no clear D. The CDR3 contains 15 residues. Trimming left V 2 bases short and J 0 bases short, with 8 bases between. The germline V gene has CDR1 MNHEY and CDR2 SMNVEV (reference sequence). CDR3 sequence: CASSLGRLAKNIQYF. CDR3 sequence (DNA): TGTGCCAGCAGTTTAGGGCGTTTAGCCAAAAACATTCAGTACTTC.

The V and J genes are TRBV6-5 and TRBJ1-6; 7 bases fit TRBD1. This CDR3 comprises 14 residues. Trimming cost V 2 bases and J 7 bases; bases outside gene matches: 2. Germline V gives CDR1 MNHEY, CDR2 SVGAGI. CDR3 in amino acids: CASSYRGPNSPLHF. The DNA of the CDR3 is TGTGCCAGCAGTTACAGGGGGCCGAATTCACCCCTCCACTTT.

The chain links TRBV5-1 to TRBJ2-3; 9 bases align to TRBD1. CDR3 length: 17 amino acids. With 4 bases clipped from V and 3 bases from J, the junction kept 12 bases outside the gene matches. In germline, CDR1 is SGHRS, CDR2 YFSETQ. The CDR3 region has the DNA TGCGCCAGCAGCCTCGCCGCCGGGACAGGGACGACAGATACGCAGTATTTT. This codes for CASSLAAGTGTTDTQYF. The whole variable domain, remainder taken from reference TRBV5-1 and TRBJ2-3, is KAGVTQTPRYLIKTRGQQVTLSCSPISGHRSVSWYQQTPGQGLQFLFEYFSETQRNKGNFPGRFSGRQFSNSRSEMNVSTLELGDSALYLCASSLAAGTGTTDTQYFGPGTRLTVL.

The genes are TRBV7-2 and TRBJ2-5; D not certain. Germline-derived CDR1 and CDR2 are SGHTA and FQGNSA. V was trimmed by 8 bases and J by 1 base, leaving 8 bases between them. The CDR3 covers 12 residues. The CDR3 DNA is TGTGCCAGCTCTCGCAGCCAAGAGACCCAGTACTTC. Translating gives CASSRSQETQYF.

This chain's CDR3 is CASSFLAGGDTDTQYF. CDR3 DNA: TGTGCCAGCAGTTTTCTGGCGGGAGGTGACACAGATACGCAGTATTTT. This chain connects TRBV28 to TRBJ2-3; 8 nucleotides agree with TRBD2. The germline V gene has CDR1 MDHEN and CDR2 SYDVKM. The CDR3 length is 16 residues. Trimming at V came to 3 bases and at J to 2 bases, leaving 7 bases not matched to a gene.

The genes are TRBV6-5 and TRBJ1-2, with TRBD1 matching 9 bases. V dropped 0 bases and J dropped 6; count of bases not matched to a gene: 5. The CDR3 extends over 15 amino acids. Germline CDR1 reads MNHEY; CDR2 reads SVGAGI. Here the CDR3 DNA reads TGTGCCAGCAGTTACTCGGGACAGGGCTCCCATGGCTACACCTTC. Protein: CASSYSGQGSHGYTF.

This chain connects TRBV19 to TRBJ2-7; 7 bases map to TRBD1. V lost 6 bases, J lost 0 bases, and 8 bases stayed unmatched. The CDR3 extends over 15 amino acids. From germline, CDR1 is LNHDA and CDR2 SQIVND (reference sequence). CDR3 DNA sequence: TGTGCCAGTAGCTTTACGACAGGGAGCTCCTACGAGCAGTACTTC. It encodes CASSFTTGSSYEQYF.